The present entry profiles one TCR beta chain with its context. Its antigen is not identified. The data stem from a study of cytomegalovirus exposure and HLA in healthy donors. Study-level background: Among roughly 190 million T cells, an earlier analysis found roughly 100 million unique TCR beta sequences.

V trimming: 4 bases; J trimming: 7 bases; junction bases outside the gene matches: 5. Germline loops: CDR1 SGDLS, CDR2 YYNGEE. The CDR3 has 14 residues. The PCR was carried out with 60 Vbeta primers and 13 Jbeta primers. Generated by immunoSEQ multiplex PCR, the TCRdb table keeps only in-frame clones and is missing some. The sample includes some 78,000 clones, more than 65% of them seen just once. Study-level findings and limits: Cytomegalovirus association was listed for 164 TCR beta chains. Within an earlier analysis, most TCR beta V segments proved productive either about 90% or about 30% of the time. In vitro confirmation showed three CMV-associated chains to be CMV antigen specific.

This chain connects TRBV9 to TRBJ1-4; 9 bases match TRBD1. The sequence was obtained from a woman aged 40 to 49 in good health and CMV-seropositive. The specimen sequenced was PBMCs. CDR3 in DNA: TGTGCCAGCAGCTTCACAGGGGGCAGTGAAAAACTGTTTTTT. Its protein product is CASSFTGGSEKLFF.